This is a list of T cell receptor beta chains from one sample in a study of blood T cell repertoires in COVID-19. TCRdb's table, derived via immunoSEQ multiplex PCR, lists solely in-frame clones and lacks some. The repertoire holds about 200,000 clones, with approximately 80% as singletons. The sequenced sample consisted of peripheral blood. These receptors were collected from a human donor with acute or convalescent COVID-19. The donor label of this sample is uncertain. The CDR3 runs from the conserved cysteine through the conserved F or W. D genes are given only for firm matches. Not every row has a clone size; where given, it reads once, few, many or a size class.

NA	TRBD1	TRBV19	TRBJ1-5	TGTGCCAGTAGTATGGGGTGGACAGGGGTTAGCAATCAGCCCCAGCATTTT	CASSMGWTGVSNQPQHF
NA	NA	TRBV27	TRBJ1-2	TGTGCCAGCAGTGCGGGTCGGAGCCCTAACTATGGCTACACCTTC	CASSAGRSPNYGYTF
NA	NA	TRBV19	TRBJ2-3	TGTGCCAGTAGTATACTACTGCCCACTAGCACAGATACGCAGTATTTT	CASSILLPTSTDTQYF
once	NA	TRBV11-2	TRBJ2-3	TGTGCCAGCAGCCCCCTGATAGGGAGTTTGGGCACAGATACGCAGTATTTT	CASSPLIGSLGTDTQYF
once	TRBD1	TRBV5-4	TRBJ2-7	TGTGCCAGCAGTCCCGACAGGGGGGGTTCAAACTACGAGCAGTACTTC	CASSPDRGGSNYEQYF
NA	TRBD2	TRBV24-1	TRBJ2-3	TGTGCCACCAGTGAGACTAGCGGGGGCACAGATACGCAGTATTTT	CATSETSGGTDTQYF
NA	TRBD2	TRBV7-9	TRBJ2-3	TGTGCCAGCAGCTTTACTAGCGGGGCCACAGATACGCAGTATTTT	CASSFTSGATDTQYF
NA	NA	TRBV18	TRBJ2-7	TGTGCCAGCTCGTCAAGTGTACCGGGAGAGCAGTACTTC	CASSSSVPGEQYF
NA	NA	TRBV18	TRBJ1-4	TGTGCCAGCTCATGGGCGCCATCGAATGAAAAACTGTTTTTT	CASSWAPSNEKLFF
NA	NA	TRBV27	TRBJ2-2	TGTGCCAGCAGGTCGACAGGGAACACCGGGGAGCTGTTTTTT	CASRSTGNTGELFF
NA	TRBD1	TRBV5-1	TRBJ2-5	TGCGCCAGCAAACAGACAGGGTCATACCGAGAGACCCAGTACTTC	CASKQTGSYRETQYF
NA	TRBD1	TRBV5-8	TRBJ1-5	TGTGCCAGCAGCCGCGGACAGGGAGTGGGCCAGCCCCAGCATTTT	CASSRGQGVGQPQHF
NA	TRBD2	TRBV7-2	TRBJ2-7	TGTGCCAGCAGCCCCGGCGGGAGTTTATACGAGCAGTACTTC	CASSPGGSLYEQYF
NA	TRBD2	TRBV27	TRBJ2-3	TGTGCCAGCAGTTTAGGTAGCGGGAGAACAGATACGCAGTATTTT	CASSLGSGRTDTQYF
NA	NA	TRBV5-6	TRBJ2-5	TGTGCCAGCAGCTTCTGGGAAGGGGAAGAGACCCAGTACTTC	CASSFWEGEETQYF
NA	NA	TRBV28	TRBJ2-7	TGTGCCAGCAGCTCCACGGGGGTGATGAAGGTCTACGAGCAGTACTTC	CASSSTGVMKVYEQYF
NA	NA	TRBV6-1	TRBJ2-2	TGTGCCAGCAGTGAAATCAGGGCGACCAACACCGGGGAGCTGTTTTTT	CASSEIRATNTGELFF
NA	TRBD1	TRBV18	TRBJ1-4	TGTGCCAGCTCACCAGGACGATCGGGACAGGGGAGATCTAATGAAAAACTGTTTTTT	CASSPGRSGQGRSNEKLFF
NA	TRBD1	TRBV23-1	TRBJ2-7	TGCGCCAGCAGTCATCCGGACAGGAGAAGTTACGAGCAGTACTTC	CASSHPDRRSYEQYF
few	TRBD2	TRBV9	TRBJ2-3	TGTGCCAGCAGCACAGCAAAGGGGACTAGCGGGCTCCGAGGGGCAGATACGCAGTATTTT	CASSTAKGTSGLRGADTQYF
NA	NA	TRBV4-1	TRBJ2-5	TGCGCCAGCAGCCACCCCTTTGAAGAGACCCAGTACTTC	CASSHPFEETQYF
NA	NA	TRBV10-3	TRBJ2-3	TGTGCCATCAGTGAGTCGAGTGATACGCAGTATTTT	CAISESSDTQYF
NA	TRBD1	TRBV24-1	TRBJ2-3	TGTGCCACCAGCGGGACAGGCACAGATACGCAGTATTTT	CATSGTGTDTQYF
NA	TRBD1	TRBV3-1/TRBV3-2	TRBJ1-2	TGTGCCAGCAGCCAAGTGGGACAGGGGGCTAACTATGGCTACACCTTC	CASSQVGQGANYGYTF
NA	TRBD1	TRBV10-3	TRBJ2-2	TGTGCCATCAGTGAGTCCGGAGGGACAGGGGGCTACACCGGGGAGCTGTTTTTT	CAISESGGTGGYTGELFF
NA	NA	TRBV21-1	TRBJ1-1	TGTGCCAGCAGCAAGTTCCTCTTGACAGGGACGAAGAGGGGTCTCACTGAAGCTTTCTTT	CASSKFLLTGTKRGLTEAFF
NA	NA	TRBV24-1	TRBJ2-3	TGTGCCACCAGTGAGTCCGGGACATCCCGCGGCACAGATACGCAGTATTTT	CATSESGTSRGTDTQYF
NA	NA	TRBV2	TRBJ2-5	TGTGCCAGCAGGTCCCGGGATCTGGAGACCCAGTACTTC	CASRSRDLETQYF